This TCR beta chain emerged from a study of beta chain features in type 1 diabetes. For the study at large: Cells sorted and examined across all samples totaled nearly 110,000,000. Study-wide findings and caveats: In the patient group, naive, central memory and Treg TCRB repertoires seemed more alike than in the healthy donor group. Cells with high TCR expression could be over-represented by cDNA sequencing. More deletions and fewer insertions at VDJ junctions were seen in type 1 diabetes patients.

This clone was picked up a small number of times. Its antigen remains unidentified. Germline CDR1 and CDR2: SGHRS and YFSETQ. V shed 4 bases and J 6 bases; nucleotides not matched to a gene: 8. The CDR3 has 14 amino acids. Reverse transcribing all isolated RNA meant expressed TCRB transcripts were sequenced. Sequencing was performed with immunoSEQ multiplex PCR; in TCRdb, only in-frame clones are kept and a portion is missing. The sample includes about 620,000 clones, less than 20% seen only once; the top ten take about 0.093%. This clonotype originated in a man younger than 35 in good health. Sequenced material: naive CD4+ T cells from blood. V is TRBV5-1 and J is TRBJ2-7; 9 positions match TRBD1. Written as DNA, the CDR3 is TGCGCCAGCAGCCCGGGACAGGGAAAGGGCGAGCAGTACTTC. It yields the protein CASSPGQGKGEQYF.